These T cell receptor beta chains were read from a single sample in a study of blood T cell repertoires in COVID-19. Profiling relied on immunoSEQ multiplex PCR, and the TCRdb table lists in-frame clones only, not all of them. Among 40,000 to 55,000 clones listed, 89% were seen once. The sample consisted of peripheral blood. Receptors were obtained from a woman of 80 years or more with acute or convalescent COVID-19. Both conserved end residues are trimmed from each CDR3. D genes are given only for firm matches.

D gene | V gene | CDR3 protein
TRBD2 | TRBV28 | ASRGSVGLAGERSYNEQF
TRBD1 | TRBV12-3/TRBV12-4 | ASSMDRNQPQH
- | TRBV5-4 | ASSPGRGSDTIY
TRBD1 | TRBV18 | ASSPVGQGNTGELF
TRBD2 | TRBV19 | ATCSGGADTDTQY
- | TRBV19 | ASSTDGRRGEAF
TRBD2 | TRBV11-2 | ASSLRRGATGELF
- | TRBV7-8 | ASSFGQLNTEAF
- | TRBV11-2 | ASSYGIQETQY
- | TRBV21-1 | ASSKARRLGGEETQY
- | TRBV2 | ASSDSGDSSPLH
TRBD1 | TRBV5-1 | ATSPTGRIHNEQF
TRBD1 | TRBV29-1 | STSGDSRNTGELF
- | TRBV5-1 | ASGRTEGNTIY
- | TRBV11-3 | ASSLDPDTEAF
TRBD2 | TRBV15 | ATSIAGADTQY
- | TRBV4-2 | ASSRGHRGGSGELF
- | TRBV6-5 | ASSFQHNSPLH
TRBD1 | TRBV24-1 | ATSDPGQGIHEQY
- | TRBV19 | ASIAFRRTEAF
- | TRBV11-3 | ASSLGGHWNEQF
TRBD2 | TRBV5-4 | ASSLASGGAQTQY
- | TRBV6-1 | ASRGNYGYT
TRBD1 | TRBV19 | DTGDTEAF
- | TRBV11-2 | ASSLAGNTRVAF
- | TRBV7-8 | ASSLVGRFSYNSPLH
TRBD1 | TRBV19 | ASSPPGQGNSPLH
TRBD2 | TRBV19 | ASRGLSSTDTQY
TRBD1 | TRBV3-1/TRBV3-2 | ASSKGQGASYGYT
TRBD1 | TRBV6-6 | ASSSLTGGPPTGT
- | TRBV3-1/TRBV3-2 | ASSQDLNQPQH
- | TRBV5-5 | ASSWGGGIGEKLF
- | TRBV6-6 | ASSYPSAGEGETQY
- | TRBV28 | ASSFDSLNQPQH
- | TRBV19 | ASSIIAGPGNTEAF
- | TRBV10-3 | AISGVRDTSYEQY
TRBD1 | TRBV5-5 | ASSFSGTGNQPQH
- | TRBV10-3 | AISVEGGTDTQY
TRBD1 | TRBV29-1 | SVVFGGQGTGYT
TRBD1 | TRBV28 | ASRVGTGVVNTEAF
- | TRBV7-2 | ASSPTGTTRGETQY
TRBD2 | TRBV7-9 | ASSLGTSHSYEQY
TRBD1 | TRBV20-1 | SASPPDRVETQY
TRBD1 | TRBV3-1/TRBV3-2 | ASSQVPDRGHGYT
TRBD1 | TRBV5-1 | ASSMGQGNGYT
TRBD2 | TRBV7-8 | ASSSRGDAKNIQY
TRBD2 | TRBV5-1 | ASSFMSGGTQETQY
TRBD1 | TRBV11-2 | ASSSTGGFSDTQY
- | TRBV3-1/TRBV3-2 | ASSRRGKETQY
TRBD1 | TRBV6-6 | ASRLRDRGQNGYT
TRBD1 | TRBV19 | ASSVRQGSQTQY
TRBD1 | TRBV19 | ASRLDRDSTGELF
TRBD1 | TRBV6-5 | ASLGDRGAYGYT
- | TRBV3-1/TRBV3-2 | ASSQVSVGRGKNTEAF
TRBD2 | TRBV4-1 | ASSHTRLAGSGTDTQY
TRBD1 | TRBV7-9 | ASSRTGATDTQY
- | TRBV3-1/TRBV3-2 | ATRGTLNTEAF
TRBD2 | TRBV19 | ASRGTSGDRTDTQY